This TCR beta chain was identified in a study of blood T cell repertoires in COVID-19. Study summary: There were acute and convalescent COVID-19 samples, and they came from the United States, Italy and Spain. The analysed material was cDNA or gDNA that came from T cells, B-cell-depleted T cells, or PBMCs.

Authors' methods: Using reference gene primer amplification, nucleated cell counts were estimated. Produced via immunoSEQ multiplex PCR; TCRdb's table is partial and in-frame only. That table gives V, J and clone size, and the DNA gave D and trimming. Of fewer than 300,000 clones listed, about 80% are singletons. Per the germline V gene, CDR1 is MNHEY and CDR2 is SVGEGT. The J segment lost 4 bases and the V segment lost 5 bases, leaving 12 bases of the junction unmatched. The CDR3 runs 18 residues. This clone turned up a few times. The TCR was taken from a woman aged 50 to 60 who had recovered from COVID-19. The specimen was peripheral blood. The chain couples TRBV6-2 or TRBV6-3 to TRBJ2-6, with 9 bases matching TRBD2. The CDR3 bases are TGTGCCAGCAGTATCCCGACTAGCGGCCGCCGAGGGGCCAACGTCCTGACTTTC. It specifies CASSIPTSGRRGANVLTF.